These 28 T cell receptor beta chains share one sample of origin, sequenced in a study of blood T cell repertoires in COVID-19. Only in-frame clones appear in the TCRdb table, and some are missing; sequencing was by immunoSEQ multiplex PCR. Of hundreds of thousands of clones listed, approximately 86% are singletons. Sequenced input: PBMCs or T cells enriched from blood (not recorded which). The receptors were gathered from a woman aged 25 to 39 who had recovered from COVID-19.

The chain carries TRBV5-4 and TRBJ2-2; D is uncertain. The CDR3 consists of 15 residues. The germline gives CDR1 SGHNT, CDR2 YYREEE (reference sequence). Trimming took 1 base from V and 1 from J, leaving 8 bases between them. CDR3 sequence: CASSLQGVNTGELFF. CDR3 in DNA: TGTGCCAGCAGCTTGCAAGGAGTGAACACCGGGGAGCTGTTTTTT.

The chain links TRBV11-2 to TRBJ1-1; unclear D gene. The CDR3 spans 15 residues. V was trimmed by 2 bases and J by 1 base, leaving 11 bases between them. Per the germline V gene, CDR1 is SGHAT and CDR2 is FQNNGV. CDR3 sequence reads: CASSLSPSGNTEAFF. CDR3 DNA sequence: TGTGCCAGCAGCTTAAGCCCCTCGGGGAACACTGAAGCTTTCTTT.

This clone has more than one count but fewer than ten. This chain connects TRBV18 to TRBJ2-5; TRBD1 might be the D (5 bases). V lost 3 bases to trimming and J lost 5 bases, with 13 bases between them. The germline V gene encodes CDR1 KGHSH and CDR2 LQKENI. This CDR3 has 14 amino acids. CDR3: CASSPNKGSETQYF. Written as DNA, the CDR3 is TGTGCCAGCTCACCCAACAAGGGGTCGGAGACCCAGTACTTC.

The J gene is TRBJ2-2, the V gene TRBV5-4, with no clear D. V lost 4 bases, J lost 7 bases, and 11 bases lay in between. The length of the CDR3 is 13 residues. Germline V CDR1 and CDR2: SGHNT, YYREEE (reference sequence). The CDR3 is CASSLVRFGELFF. The CDR3 DNA reads as TGTGCCAGCAGCCTCGTCAGGTTCGGGGAGCTGTTTTTT.

The chain couples TRBV9 to TRBJ1-6; 8 bases map to TRBD1. This CDR3 is 15 amino acids long. V was clipped by 4 bases and J by 7 bases; unmatched bases: 7. Germline assignment: CDR1 SGDLS and CDR2 YYNGEE. The chain's CDR3 is CASSPQGAPNSPLHF. The CDR3 coding sequence is TGTGCCAGCAGCCCCCAGGGGGCCCCAAATTCACCCCTCCACTTT.

The V gene is TRBV30, the J gene TRBJ1-4; maybe TRBD1 (6 bases). Per the germline V gene, CDR1 is GTSNPN and CDR2 is SVGIG (reference sequence). V was pared by 5 bases and J by 5 bases, with 18 bases between. The CDR3 consists of 15 residues. CDR3 sequence: CAWGTFWGGNEKLFF. The CDR3 bases are TGTGCCTGGGGGACATTCTGGGGGGGAAATGAAAAACTGTTTTTT.

The chain recombines TRBV19 with TRBJ2-4, with 7 bases that match TRBD2. CDR1 and CDR2 from the germline V gene are LNHDA and SQIVND (reference sequence). The CDR3 sequence is 17 residues long. Unmatched junction bases numbered 10, after V lost 5 bases and J lost 0 bases. The CDR3 bases are TGTGCCAGTAGTTGGTCGCGGGGGAAGGGAGCCAAAAACATTCAGTACTTC. Translating it yields CASSWSRGKGAKNIQYF. Drawing the rest from reference TRBV19 and TRBJ2-4, the complete variable domain is DGGITQSPKYLFRKEGQNVTLSCEQNLNHDAMYWYRQDPGQGLRLIYYSQIVNDFQKGDIAEGYSVSREKKESFPLTVTSAQKNPTAFYLCASSWSRGKGAKNIQYFGAGTRLSVL.

In this sample, this clone turned up once. This chain links TRBV27 with TRBJ2-7; 11 bases map to TRBD2. Trimming removed 0 bases from V and 6 bases from J; junction bases left unmatched: 7. This CDR3 has 16 amino acids. Per the germline V gene, CDR1 is MNHEY and CDR2 is SMNVEV (reference sequence). As DNA, the CDR3 is TGTGCCAGCAGTTTATCGGTAGCGGGAGGGCCTGGCGAGCAGTACTTC. Amino acid sequence: CASSLSVAGGPGEQYF.

This chain uses TRBV6-1 with TRBJ1-6, with a weak D call TRBD1 (6 bases). The CDR3 consists of 16 residues. Between the trimmed V and J ends, which lost 0 bases and 7 bases, there was a span of 13 bases. Germline CDR1 MNHNS, CDR2 SASEGT. CDR3 protein: CASSEARGGGNSPLHF. CDR3 bases: TGTGCCAGCAGTGAAGCGCGGGGAGGGGGGAATTCACCCCTCCACTTT.

The chain links TRBV27 to TRBJ1-2, with D possibly being TRBD1 (6 bases). CDR3 size: 14 residues. CDR1 and CDR2 from the germline V gene are MNHEY and SMNVEV (reference sequence). Trimming took off 4 bases at V and 6 bases at J, with 15 bases between the two ends. CDR3 protein: CASSSTGFADGYTF. For the CDR3, the DNA is TGTGCCAGCAGTTCAACAGGGTTCGCGGATGGCTACACCTTC.

The genes are TRBV6-4 and TRBJ1-2; D call uncertain. The length of the CDR3 is 13 residues. The V gene lost 4 bases and the J gene lost 0 bases, with 6 bases spanning the gap. Germline V gene lookup returns CDR1 MRHNA and CDR2 SNTAGT. In DNA, the CDR3 is TGTGCCAGCAGTGCTGCGTCTAACTATGGCTACACCTTC. This translates into CASSAASNYGYTF.

The chain couples TRBV3-1 (or the pseudogene TRBV3-2) to TRBJ2-2; 10 positions match TRBD2. CDR1 is LGHDT and CDR2 is YNNKEL in the germline V gene (reference sequence). The CDR3 sequence is 18 residues long. V was clipped by 0 bases and J by 6 bases; unmatched bases: 10. CDR3 sequence (DNA): TGTGCCAGCAGCCAAGAGCTAGCGGGAGTCCTAGCGGCCGGGGAGCTGTTTTTT. Its translation is CASSQELAGVLAAGELFF.

The chain carries TRBV7-9 and TRBJ2-2, with a possible D match to TRBD2 (5 bases). This CDR3 region has 14 residues. V lost 1 base to trimming and J lost 5 bases, with 8 bases between them. CDR1 is SEHNR, CDR2 FQNEAQ, per germline (reference sequence). CDR3 loop: CASSLGEGTGELFF. The CDR3 coding sequence is TGTGCCAGCAGCTTAGGAGAGGGTACCGGGGAGCTGTTTTTT.

The chain uses TRBV5-5 and TRBJ2-5, with 7 bases matching TRBD2. Trimming cost V 4 bases and J 4 bases; bases outside gene matches: 7. This CDR3 comprises 14 residues. Germline loops: CDR1 SGHKS, CDR2 YYEKEE (reference sequence). The CDR3 protein is CASSLRSGGETQYF. CDR3 DNA: TGTGCCAGCAGCCTACGGTCGGGAGGAGAGACCCAGTACTTC. Together with reference TRBV5-5 and TRBJ2-5, the CDR3 gives the full variable domain: DAGVTQSPTHLIKTRGQQVTLRCSPISGHKSVSWYQQVLGQGPQFIFQYYEKEERGRGNFPDRFSARQFPNYSSELNVNALLLGDSALYLCASSLRSGGETQYFGPGTRLLVL.

V is TRBV28 and J is TRBJ2-7, with D unresolved. The CDR3 runs to 12 residues. Germline CDR1 MDHEN, CDR2 SYDVKM. V was pared by 3 bases and J by 5 bases, with 8 bases between. Written as DNA, the CDR3 is TGTGCCAGCAGTTTGGCGACAAACGAGCAGTACTTC. Protein sequence: CASSLATNEQYF.

The chain recombines TRBV7-8 with TRBJ2-7; 10 bases are a match to TRBD2. CDR3 length: 21 residues. Germline lookup yields CDR1 SGHVS and CDR2 FQNEAQ. With 2 bases clipped from V and 6 bases from J, the junction kept 25 bases outside the gene matches. The CDR3 region has the DNA TGTGCCAGCAGCTTAATCGGGACTCCGAAACCCCTAGCGGGGGACCGCCTCGAGCAGTACTTC. Protein sequence: CASSLIGTPKPLAGDRLEQYF.

The chain is built from TRBV24-1 and TRBJ2-7; 9 bases agree with TRBD1. Germline V gives CDR1 KGHDR, CDR2 SFDVKD. The CDR3 contains 16 residues. J gave up 6 bases and V 5 bases, and 13 bases lay outside the gene matches. CDR3 DNA sequence: TGTGCCACCAGTGTGGGACAGGGAGCCCTCCGGGGCGAGCAGTACTTC. As protein: CATSVGQGALRGEQYF.

The rearrangement links TRBV6-6 to TRBJ2-5; D remains ambiguous. This CDR3 region has 15 residues. The V end lost 4 bases, the J end lost 4 bases, and 16 bases lay between the germline ends. CDR1 and CDR2 from the germline V gene are MNHNY and SVGAGI (reference sequence). CDR3 residues: CASSSPEQYPETQYF. The CDR3, as DNA: TGTGCCAGCAGTTCCCCTGAACAGTATCCAGAGACCCAGTACTTC.

The rearrangement joins TRBV7-3 to TRBJ2-1; 9 bases map to TRBD1. Germline loops: CDR1 SGHTA, CDR2 FQGTGA. CDR3 length: 13 amino acids. J gave up 7 bases and V 5 bases, and 3 bases lay outside the gene matches. CDR3 nucleotide sequence: TGTGCCAGCAGCCGGGACAGGGAAAATGAGCAGTTCTTC. Translation gives CASSRDRENEQFF. Full variable domain (remainder filled in from reference TRBV7-3 and TRBJ2-1): GAGVSQTPSNKVTEKGKYVELRCDPISGHTALYWYRQSLGQGPEFLIYFQGTGAADDSGLPNDRFFAVRPEGSVSTLKIQRTERGDSAVYLCASSRDRENEQFFGPGTRLTVL.

The CDR3 sequence: CASSRRTGGADGYTF. CDR3 in DNA: TGTGCCAGCAGCCGTCGTACAGGGGGCGCGGATGGCTACACCTTC. The rearrangement uses TRBV7-2 and TRBJ1-2, with 9 positions matching TRBD1. The ends lost 5 bases at V and 6 bases at J; junction bases unmatched: 10. In germline, CDR1 is SGHTA, CDR2 FQGNSA. This CDR3 is 15 amino acids long.

The genes are TRBV2 and TRBJ2-1, with 8 bases matching TRBD2. The CDR3 is made up of 17 amino acids. The germline V gene encodes CDR1 SNHLY and CDR2 FYNNEI. Trimming cost V 0 bases and J 3 bases; bases outside gene matches: 7. DNA of the CDR3: TGTGCCAGCAGTGAAGCGCCCGGGAGGGCCAACTACAATGAGCAGTTCTTC. Translation gives CASSEAPGRANYNEQFF.

The V call is TRBV7-9, the J call TRBJ2-2; 13 bases map to TRBD2. Germline CDR1 SEHNR, CDR2 FQNEAQ (reference sequence). The CDR3 consists of 19 residues. The junction had 8 bases not matched to a gene; V was cut back by 4 bases and J by 0 bases. CDR3 nucleotide sequence: TGTGCCAGCAGCTCCACCCTAGGACTAGCGGGAGCGAACACCGGGGAGCTGTTTTTT. Its translation is CASSSTLGLAGANTGELFF.

The chain carries TRBV19 and TRBJ1-2, with 7 bases aligning to TRBD1. Unmatched junction bases numbered 11, after V lost 5 bases and J lost 5 bases. The CDR3 sequence is 15 residues long. Germline assignment: CDR1 LNHDA and CDR2 SQIVND (reference sequence). As DNA, the CDR3 is TGTGCCAGTAGTGTCACAGGGGAAGAAGGGTATGGCTACACCTTC. Protein sequence: CASSVTGEEGYGYTF.

V gene TRBV5-1 combines with J gene TRBJ2-7; D may be TRBD2 (6 bases). V was shortened by 3 bases and J by 2 bases, with 18 bases between the two germline ends. Germline CDR1 SGHRS, CDR2 YFSETQ. This CDR3 is built from 16 residues. The CDR3 protein is CASSWTGTQITYEQYF. Here the CDR3 DNA reads TGCGCCAGCAGCTGGACCGGGACTCAAATCACCTACGAGCAGTACTTC. Using reference TRBV5-1 and TRBJ2-7 for the parts outside the CDR3, the full variable domain is KAGVTQTPRYLIKTRGQQVTLSCSPISGHRSVSWYQQTPGQGLQFLFEYFSETQRNKGNFPGRFSGRQFSNSRSEMNVSTLELGDSALYLCASSWTGTQITYEQYFGPGTRLTVT.

The chain employs TRBV5-4 and TRBJ2-7, with 8 nucleotides matching TRBD1. Germline-derived CDR1 and CDR2 are SGHNT and YYREEE (reference sequence). V shed 3 bases, J shed 0 bases, and the junction held 2 bases outside the gene matches. The CDR3 is 14 residues long. The CDR3, as DNA: TGTGCCAGCAGCTATACAGGGGGCTCCTACGAGCAGTACTTC. Encoded protein: CASSYTGGSYEQYF.

In its sample, this clone was seen a few times. The gene calls are TRBV7-9 and TRBJ1-1, with TRBD1 identical over 7 bases. The CDR3 totals 18 residues. J lost 1 base, V lost 2 bases, and 13 bases had no gene match. Germline CDR1 is SEHNR and CDR2 is FQNEAQ (reference sequence). CDR3: CASSLRRGQKVGNTEAFF. The CDR3 DNA sequence: TGTGCCAGCAGCTTAAGGAGGGGGCAGAAGGTTGGGAACACTGAAGCTTTCTTT.

This sequence joins TRBV28 and TRBJ2-6; no clear D gene. Germline V gene lookup returns CDR1 MDHEN and CDR2 SYDVKM. This CDR3 is 16 amino acids long. Trimming took 2 bases from V and 1 from J, leaving 9 bases between them. CDR3 coding DNA: TGTGCCAGCAGTTTACCCCCAGAATCTGGGGCCAACGTCCTGACTTTC. Protein product: CASSLPPESGANVLTF. Supplemented by reference TRBV28 and TRBJ2-6, the full variable domain reads DVKVTQSSRYLVKRTGEKVFLECVQDMDHENMFWYRQDPGLGLRLIYFSYDVKMKEKGDIPEGYSVSREKKERFSLILESASTNQTSMYLCASSLPPESGANVLTFGAGSRLTVL.

CDR3 bases: TGTGCCAGCAGTCCCCCGGGCTCCTACAATGAGCAGTTCTTC. Amino acid sequence: CASSPPGSYNEQFF. The genes are TRBV27 and TRBJ2-1, with D unresolved. This CDR3 spans 14 amino acids. Germline CDR1 and CDR2: MNHEY and SMNVEV (reference sequence). V shed 5 bases and J shed 0 bases, with 8 bases lying between them.